This entry is about one T cell receptor (beta chain). Its antigen is not known. This record belongs to a study of cytomegalovirus exposure and HLA in healthy donors. Study-level points and caveats: Associated with cytomegalovirus, according to the listing, were 150 to 200 TCR beta chains. The authors confirmed in vitro that a few CMV-associated chains were specific for CMV antigens. It was found in a later analysis that first-cohort TCR clusters tended to co-occur in the 120 validation repertoires.

Only in-frame clones appear in the TCRdb table, and some are missing; sequencing was by immunoSEQ multiplex PCR. The sample consists of 150,000 to 200,000 clones, roughly nine tenths of them appearing once. The CDR3 has 11 residues. Trimming removed 4 bases from V and 4 bases from J, with 5 bases in between. The germline V gene encodes CDR1 SQVTM and CDR2 ANQGSEA. Sequencing was done on a sample of PBMCs. The chain couples TRBV29-1 to TRBJ1-3; D is ambiguous. The TCR sequence derives from a man younger than 35 in good health and CMV-seropositive. The CDR3 loop is CSVVGGNTIYF. The CDR3 DNA is TGCAGCGTTGTGGGCGGAAACACCATATATTTT.